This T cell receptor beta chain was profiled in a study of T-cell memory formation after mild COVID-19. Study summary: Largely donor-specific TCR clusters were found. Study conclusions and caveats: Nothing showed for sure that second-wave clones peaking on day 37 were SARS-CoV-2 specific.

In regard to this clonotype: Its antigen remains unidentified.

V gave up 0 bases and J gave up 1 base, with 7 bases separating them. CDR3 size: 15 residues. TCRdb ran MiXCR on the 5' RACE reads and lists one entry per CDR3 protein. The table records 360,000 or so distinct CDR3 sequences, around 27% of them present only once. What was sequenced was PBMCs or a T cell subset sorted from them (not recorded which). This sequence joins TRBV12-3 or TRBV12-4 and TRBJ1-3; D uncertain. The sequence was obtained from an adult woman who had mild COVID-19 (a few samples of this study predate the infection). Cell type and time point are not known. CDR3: CASSLASRSGNTIYF. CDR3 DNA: TGTGCCAGCAGTTTAGCGAGTCGTTCTGGAAACACCATATATTTT.